The 31 T cell receptor beta chains given below trace back to one sample, sequenced in a study of T cell clonotyping in hematopoietic cell transplantation. The assay was immunoSEQ multiplex PCR, and TCRdb's table has in-frame clones only and misses some. The sample lists a few thousand clones; roughly 19% were seen once. The sample was PBMCs, taken 180 days after allogeneic stem cell transplant. These receptors all stem from a male patient under 35 who had an allogeneic stem cell transplant, so the T cells may come from the graft donor. Some clones in this sample may be carry-over from other donors' samples.

The rearrangement uses TRBV4-3 and TRBJ2-7; perhaps TRBD1 as D (6 bases). Germline V gives CDR1 LGHNA, CDR2 YSLEER. The CDR3 covers 14 residues. V lost 1 base, J lost 4 bases, and 11 bases lay in between. CDR3 DNA: TGCGCCAGCAGCCAAGGGACAGACCGATACGAGCAGTACTTC. Residues: CASSQGTDRYEQYF.

This chain links TRBV30 with TRBJ1-5; TRBD1 matches at 7 bases. Germline CDR1 and CDR2: GTSNPN and SVGIG (reference sequence). With 5 bases clipped from V and 5 bases from J, the junction kept 6 bases outside the gene matches. The CDR3 runs to 13 residues. In DNA, the CDR3 is TGTGCCTGGGAGGGAGGGGGCGATCAGCCCCAGCATTTT. It translates to CAWEGGGDQPQHF. Full variable domain (missing parts from reference TRBV30 and TRBJ1-5): SQTIHQWPATLVQPVGSPLSLECTVEGTSNPNLYWYRQAAGRGLQLLFYSVGIGQISSEVPQNLSASRPQDRQFILSSKKLLLSDSGFYLCAWEGGGDQPQHFGDGTRLSIL.

This clone was seen only a few times. The chain couples TRBV28 to TRBJ1-2; D gene ambiguous. This CDR3 contains 14 residues. In germline, CDR1 is MDHEN, CDR2 SYDVKM. V dropped 7 bases and J dropped 0 bases, with 12 bases sitting between them. Written as DNA, the CDR3 is TGTGCCAGCACCGGCCTTCCAGCTAACTATGGCTACACCTTC. It is translated as CASTGLPANYGYTF.

This chain links TRBV30 with TRBJ1-1; D is unresolved. The CDR3 is 12 amino acids. Germline CDR1 is GTSNPN and CDR2 is SVGIG (reference sequence). Trimming took 8 bases from V and 3 from J, leaving 13 bases between them. CDR3 protein: CAHGEQDTEAFF. CDR3 nucleotides: TGTGCCCACGGGGAGCAAGACACTGAAGCTTTCTTT.

V is TRBV30 and J is TRBJ2-5, with TRBD1 matching over 7 bases. The J segment lost 1 base and the V segment lost 0 bases, leaving 2 bases of the junction unmatched. This CDR3 is 14 amino acids long. Germline CDR1 is GTSNPN and CDR2 is SVGIG (reference sequence). The CDR3 DNA follows: TGTGCCTGGAGTGTGGGGGACAGCCAAGAGACCCAGTACTTC. This encodes CAWSVGDSQETQYF.

The genes are TRBV6-6 and TRBJ1-2, with D possibly matching TRBD1 (5 bases). CDR3 length equals 12 residues. The ends were cut back, 7 bases at V and 5 bases at J, with 11 bases in the middle. Germline lookup yields CDR1 MNHNY and CDR2 SVGAGI (reference sequence). The CDR3 spells CASNQGPYGYTF. CDR3 in DNA: TGTGCCAGCAACCAGGGACCGTATGGCTACACCTTC.

The chain recombines TRBV30 with TRBJ1-1, with D uncertain. Germline loops: CDR1 GTSNPN, CDR2 SVGIG (reference sequence). The CDR3 contains 13 residues. With 2 bases removed from V and 0 bases from J, the gap between germline ends came to 7 bases. This chain's CDR3 is CAWSSPVNTEAFF. Here the CDR3 DNA reads TGTGCCTGGAGTTCCCCAGTGAACACTGAAGCTTTCTTT.

This clone was counted between two and nine times. The junction and the germline gene differ at one end; a read error may be behind it. This chain uses TRBV29-1 with TRBJ1-1; no clear D gene. The CDR3 consists of 12 residues. CDR1 is SQVTM and CDR2 is ANQGSEA in the germline V gene. CDR3 sequence (DNA): TGCAGCGTTGCTGTGGAGAACACTGACGCTTTCTTT. It translates to CSVAVENTDAFF.

This chain connects TRBV30 to TRBJ2-3; possibly TRBD2 for D (6 bases). Germline V gives CDR1 GTSNPN, CDR2 SVGIG (reference sequence). This CDR3 has 12 amino acids. The CDR3 loop is CVCREYTDTQYF. DNA of the CDR3: TGTGTGTGTCGGGAGTATACAGATACGCAGTATTTT.

This clone rates as large. The CDR3 loop reads CAWGQGQNYGYTF. CDR3 DNA sequence: TGTGCCTGGGGACAGGGACAGAACTATGGCTACACCTTC. The chain joins TRBV30 to TRBJ1-2; 8 bases are a match to TRBD1. V was clipped by 5 bases and J by 2 bases; unmatched bases: 4. The CDR3 contains 13 residues. Germline loops: CDR1 GTSNPN, CDR2 SVGIG (reference sequence).

The rearrangement joins TRBV30 to TRBJ1-4; the D is unclear. The V gene lost 2 bases and the J gene lost 0 bases, with 7 bases spanning the gap. The CDR3 runs 14 residues. The germline V gene encodes CDR1 GTSNPN and CDR2 SVGIG (reference sequence). The CDR3 spells CAWSIRATNEKLFF. In DNA, the CDR3 is TGTGCCTGGAGTATCAGAGCAACTAATGAAAAACTGTTTTTT.

This clone was seen a few times. The rearrangement joins TRBV30 to TRBJ1-5; D is perhaps TRBD1 (5 bases). The ends were cut back, 5 bases at V and 6 bases at J, with 14 bases in the middle. The CDR3 is made up of 13 amino acids. Germline V gene lookup returns CDR1 GTSNPN and CDR2 SVGIG (reference sequence). The CDR3 DNA follows: TGTGCCTGGGACCAGGGTTTAGGTCAGCCCCAGCATTTT. Amino acid sequence: CAWDQGLGQPQHF.

This clone was counted only a few times. This chain uses TRBV11-2 with TRBJ1-2; 8 bases agree with TRBD1. The CDR3 contains 13 residues. CDR1 and CDR2 (germline): SGHAT, FQNNGV. Losses at the gene ends were 7 bases for V and 8 bases for J; bases not matched to a gene: 9. CDR3 DNA: TGTGCCAGCACCCCTGACAGGGGTGGAGGCTACACCTTC. Translated: CASTPDRGGGYTF.

V is TRBV25-1 and J is TRBJ1-1; the D is unclear. V lost 2 bases to trimming and J lost 6 bases, with 10 bases between them. The CDR3 has 13 residues. Germline V CDR1 and CDR2: MGHDK, SYGVNS. The CDR3 spells CASSETGLSEAFF. Written as DNA, the CDR3 is TGTGCCAGCAGTGAAACTGGGCTTTCTGAAGCTTTCTTT.

This clone has more than one count but fewer than ten. The V call is TRBV28, the J call TRBJ1-5, with 8 bases identical to TRBD1. V was clipped by 5 bases and J by 0 bases; unmatched bases: 9. In germline, CDR1 is MDHEN, CDR2 SYDVKM. The CDR3 extends over 17 amino acids. The CDR3 region is CASSPRQGLYSNQPQHF. The DNA for the CDR3 is TGTGCCAGCAGTCCACGACAGGGGCTTTATAGCAATCAGCCCCAGCATTTT. Using reference TRBV28 and TRBJ1-5 for the parts outside the CDR3, the full variable domain is DVKVTQSSRYLVKRTGEKVFLECVQDMDHENMFWYRQDPGLGLRLIYFSYDVKMKEKGDIPEGYSVSREKKERFSLILESASTNQTSMYLCASSPRQGLYSNQPQHFGDGTRLSIL.

The chain employs TRBV30 and TRBJ2-7, with 11 nucleotides matching TRBD1. CDR3 length equals 15 residues. The germline gives CDR1 GTSNPN, CDR2 SVGIG (reference sequence). J gave up 7 bases and V 1 base, and 9 bases lay outside the gene matches. The CDR3 coding sequence is TGTGCCTGGAGTGGGGGACAGGGGGGGACCTCGGAGCAGTACTTC. Translating it yields CAWSGGQGGTSEQYF.

This clone is categorized as medium-sized. The V gene is TRBV15, the J gene TRBJ1-4; 8 bases match TRBD1. In germline, CDR1 is LNHNV, CDR2 YYDKDF (reference sequence). The CDR3 length is 14 residues. V was pared by 3 bases and J by 7 bases, with 4 bases of the junction left unmatched. CDR3 bases: TGTGCCACCAGCAGTGGACAGGGTGCTGAAAAACTGTTTTTT. Protein: CATSSGQGAEKLFF.

A few counts support this clone. The CDR3 is CASSLWAGGGNIQYF. The CDR3 DNA reads TGTGCCAGCAGTTTATGGGCGGGGGGAGGTAACATTCAGTACTTC. The chain has TRBV28 and TRBJ2-4; the match to TRBD2 covers 8 bases. J lost 7 bases, V lost 0 bases, and 5 bases had no gene match. The CDR3 runs to 15 residues. Germline CDR1 is MDHEN and CDR2 is SYDVKM. Variable domain in full (rest from reference TRBV28 and TRBJ2-4): DVKVTQSSRYLVKRTGEKVFLECVQDMDHENMFWYRQDPGLGLRLIYFSYDVKMKEKGDIPEGYSVSREKKERFSLILESASTNQTSMYLCASSLWAGGGNIQYFGAGTRLSVL.

This clone has just a few counts. The genes are TRBV30 and TRBJ2-5, with TRBD1 matching 7 bases. The V and J ends lost 6 bases and 7 bases, in that order; junction bases with no gene match: 11. The CDR3 length is 13 residues. Germline lookup yields CDR1 GTSNPN and CDR2 SVGIG (reference sequence). CDR3 nucleotides: TGTGCCTGCCGACAGGGTCTGTCAGGGACCCAGTACTTC. Translation: CACRQGLSGTQYF.

This clone was seen once. CDR3 nucleotide sequence: TGTGCCTGGAGTGTTTGGGCAGACCCAAACACCGGGGAGCTGTTTTTT. Residues: CAWSVWADPNTGELFF. The chain couples TRBV30 to TRBJ2-2, with D hard to call. V lost 0 bases and J lost 2, with 13 bases in between. Germline values: CDR1 GTSNPN, CDR2 SVGIG (reference sequence). This CDR3 spans 16 amino acids.

The gene calls are TRBV30 and TRBJ2-7; D ambiguous. The V gene lost 3 bases and the J gene lost 6 bases, with 9 bases spanning the gap. CDR3 length: 11 residues. The germline V gene encodes CDR1 GTSNPN and CDR2 SVGIG (reference sequence). Here the CDR3 reads CAWRDRSEQYF. In nucleotides, the CDR3 is TGTGCCTGGAGGGATCGGTCCGAGCAGTACTTC. Full variable domain (rest looked up from reference TRBV30 and TRBJ2-7): SQTIHQWPATLVQPVGSPLSLECTVEGTSNPNLYWYRQAAGRGLQLLFYSVGIGQISSEVPQNLSASRPQDRQFILSSKKLLLSDSGFYLCAWRDRSEQYFGPGTRLTVT.

In its sample, this clone was seen a few times. The V gene is TRBV30, the J gene TRBJ2-7; 8 nucleotides line up with TRBD1. CDR1 GTSNPN and CDR2 SVGIG come from the germline V gene (reference sequence). The CDR3 is 14 residues long. V dropped 2 bases and J dropped 0; count of bases not matched to a gene: 3. CDR3 loop: CAWSTGTGSYEQYF. The CDR3 DNA reads TGTGCCTGGAGTACCGGGACAGGCTCCTACGAGCAGTACTTC.

J is TRBJ1-2 and V is TRBV30; D possibly corresponds to TRBD1 (5 bases). The CDR3 runs 13 residues. Germline V gene data show CDR1 as GTSNPN and CDR2 as SVGIG (reference sequence). V shed 3 bases and J shed 4 bases, with 12 bases lying between them. For the CDR3, the DNA is TGTGCCTGGAGAAGGGGTTTCGGCTATGGCTACACCTTC. Residues: CAWRRGFGYGYTF.

There are a few counts of this clone. One junction end does not reproduce the germline sequence, and a read error may be involved. This sequence joins TRBV14 and TRBJ1-2; D remains unclear. The CDR3 length is 15 residues. Germline CDR1 is SGHDN and CDR2 is FVKESK. CDR3 protein: CASSPFRLSMAPILF. For the CDR3, the DNA is TGTGCCAGCAGCCCATTCAGACTGAGTATGGCCCCAATACTGTTC.

The table lists this clone with a few counts. The chain recombines TRBV30 with TRBJ1-5; D is ambiguous. CDR3 length: 15 amino acids. The germline CDR1 and CDR2 sequences are GTSNPN and SVGIG (reference sequence). V lost 1 base and J 0 bases, leaving 10 bases between the germline ends. This CDR3 is CAWSGQIASNQPQHF. DNA for the CDR3: TGTGCCTGGAGTGGTCAGATAGCTAGCAATCAGCCCCAGCATTTT.

The chain is built from TRBV30 and TRBJ2-2; D gene ambiguous. The CDR3 runs 14 residues. Trimming stripped 0 bases from V and 1 base from J, with 6 bases between. The germline V gene encodes CDR1 GTSNPN and CDR2 SVGIG (reference sequence). The CDR3 reads CAWSVWGNTGELFF. The CDR3 DNA follows: TGTGCCTGGAGTGTATGGGGGAACACCGGGGAGCTGTTTTTT. The variable domain in full, with the rest retrieved from reference TRBV30 and TRBJ2-2, is SQTIHQWPATLVQPVGSPLSLECTVEGTSNPNLYWYRQAAGRGLQLLFYSVGIGQISSEVPQNLSASRPQDRQFILSSKKLLLSDSGFYLCAWSVWGNTGELFFGEGSRLTVL.

In its sample, this clone was seen a few times. The chain employs TRBV29-1 and TRBJ1-2; possibly TRBD1 for D (6 bases). V was clipped by 3 bases and J by 7 bases, with 9 bases between them. Germline V gene lookup returns CDR1 SQVTM and CDR2 ANQGSEA. The CDR3 is 11 amino acids. The CDR3 sequence: CSVERGSGYTF. CDR3 nucleotides: TGCAGCGTTGAGAGGGGGAGTGGCTACACCTTC.

V is TRBV30 and J is TRBJ2-7; D may be TRBD2 (5 bases). V lost 2 bases and J 3 bases, leaving 11 bases between the germline ends. The V gene's germline CDR1 is GTSNPN and CDR2 SVGIG (reference sequence). CDR3 length: 13 residues. CDR3 in DNA: TGTGCCTGGAGTTTCGGGGATGGCTACGAGCAGTACTTC. Encoded protein: CAWSFGDGYEQYF.

The CDR3 DNA reads TGTGCCTGCGGGACTGCCCTTCCGGATACGCAGTATTTT. Translated: CACGTALPDTQYF. The chain carries TRBV30 and TRBJ2-3; a weak D match, TRBD2 (6 bases). Germline loops: CDR1 GTSNPN, CDR2 SVGIG (reference sequence). The CDR3 is 13 residues long. The V gene lost 6 bases and the J gene lost 6 bases, with 16 bases spanning the gap.

The chain has TRBV6-1 and TRBJ2-1, with 9 bases fitting TRBD1. V lost 5 bases, J lost 8 bases, and 4 bases stayed unmatched. The CDR3 is made up of 13 amino acids. Germline loops: CDR1 MNHNS, CDR2 SASEGT. The CDR3 reads CASSRDRAYEQFF. The CDR3 DNA sequence: TGTGCCAGCAGTCGGGACAGGGCGTATGAGCAGTTCTTC.

The V call is TRBV29-1, the J call TRBJ1-5; a weak D match, TRBD1 (5 bases). This CDR3 comprises 14 residues. With 7 bases removed from V and 1 base from J, the gap between germline ends came to 14 bases. Germline V gene data show CDR1 as SQVTM and CDR2 as ANQGSEA. The CDR3 nucleotides read TGCAGCGCTGACGAGGCAGGGAGCAATCAGCCCCAGCATTTT. Protein product: CSADEAGSNQPQHF.